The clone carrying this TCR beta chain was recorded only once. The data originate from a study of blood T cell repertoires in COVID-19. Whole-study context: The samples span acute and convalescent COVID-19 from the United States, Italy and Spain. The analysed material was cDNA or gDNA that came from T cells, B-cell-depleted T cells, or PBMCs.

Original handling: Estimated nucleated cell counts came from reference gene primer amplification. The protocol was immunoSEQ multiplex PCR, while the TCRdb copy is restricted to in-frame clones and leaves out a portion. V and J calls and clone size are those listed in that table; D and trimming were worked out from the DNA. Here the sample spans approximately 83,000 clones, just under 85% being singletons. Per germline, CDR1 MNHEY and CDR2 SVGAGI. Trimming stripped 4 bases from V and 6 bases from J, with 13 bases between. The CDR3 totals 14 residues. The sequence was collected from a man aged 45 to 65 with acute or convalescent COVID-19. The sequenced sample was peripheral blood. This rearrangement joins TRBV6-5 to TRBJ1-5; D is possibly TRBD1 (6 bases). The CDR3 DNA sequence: TGTGCCAGCAGTTCCAGGGGTTTCAGTCAGCCCCAGCATTTT. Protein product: CASSSRGFSQPQHF.